There are a few counts of the clone carrying this T cell receptor (beta chain). This entry is derived from a study of patients and donors after allogeneic stem cell transplantation. MiXCR, applied by TCRdb to the RT-PCR reads, yields one record per CDR3 protein. Of 150,000 to 200,000 distinct CDR3 sequences detected, 24% appear once; the ten largest clones hold approximately 26%. The CDR3 covers 20 residues. The genes are TRBV21-1 and TRBJ2-1; TRBD2 was called by the table and not checked on the DNA. TRBV21-1 is labeled a pseudogene. The sequence was obtained from a human donor who was either an allogeneic HSCT recipient or a stem cell or donor lymphocyte infusion donor (not recorded which). It is not recorded whose cells these are; they may come from a transplant donor. The sequenced sample was blood, either unsorted or a sorted T cell fraction (not recorded which). The chain's CDR3 is CASSKALGLAGPGSYNEQFF. The CDR3 region has the DNA TGTGCCAGCAGCAAAGCGCTAGGACTAGCGGGCCCCGGCTCCTACAATGAGCAGTTCTTC.